The source of this T cell receptor beta chain is a study of T-cell memory formation after mild COVID-19. The study, taken as a whole, reports: A balance of CD4 and CD8 characterized clones contracting day 15 to 85, whereas later expanders leaned CD4+. Of the contracting clones, CD4+ ones lay mainly in CM and EM, and CD8+ ones in EMRA. Pre-infection memory already had some responding clones, implying cross-reactive memory joined.

Each CDR3 protein is one row after TCRdb ran MiXCR on the 5' RACE reads. The table has about 360,000 distinct CDR3 sequences, under 15% seen once. Germline loops: CDR1 MNHEY, CDR2 SMNVEV (reference sequence). Trimming removed 0 bases at V and 7 bases at J, with 9 bases between. The CDR3 is 13 residues long. Concerning this clonotype: What it binds is unknown.

This clonotype was obtained from a young man who had mild COVID-19 (a few samples of this study predate the infection). Cell type and time point are not known. The sample taken for sequencing was PBMCs or a T cell subset sorted from them (not recorded which). The V gene is TRBV27, the J gene TRBJ1-1; D possibly corresponds to TRBD1 (6 bases). The CDR3 region is CASSLSGGFEAFF. CDR3 in DNA: TGTGCCAGCAGTTTATCAGGGGGTTTTGAAGCTTTCTTT.